These 23 T cell receptor beta chains were sequenced from one sample in a study of human T cells and chemical hapten exposure. TCRdb re-called the RACE reads with MiXCR, one entry per CDR3 protein. The table has 25,000 to 30,000 distinct CDR3 sequences, over 9% seen once. Time point indicated: patch test 2, 6 weeks after DPC sensitization. This sample's treatment: therapeutic diphenylcyclopropenone sensitization with weekly scalp DPC. The material was whole blood, obtained in connection with sensitization to the hapten diphenylcyclopropenone (DPC). These TCRs come from a man aged 25 to 40 with alopecia areata. Some clones in this sample may be carry-over from other donors' samples.

The rearrangement joins TRBV7-2 to TRBJ2-7; D is undetermined. This CDR3 spans 11 amino acids. Trimming removed 3 bases at V and 5 bases at J, with 5 bases between. Germline CDR1 and CDR2: SGHTA and FQGNSA. The CDR3 DNA reads TGTGCCAGCAGCTTGACGCACGAGCAGTACTTC. Amino acid sequence: CASSLTHEQYF.

This clonotype has just one count. The chain couples TRBV24-1 to TRBJ2-3; possibly TRBD2 for D (5 bases). The CDR3 is made up of 13 amino acids. V dropped 5 bases and J dropped 6 bases, with 11 bases sitting between them. Germline V gene data show CDR1 as KGHDR and CDR2 as SFDVKD. CDR3 sequence (DNA): TGTGCCACCAGTGCATCTAGCCCGGATACGCAGTATTTT. This sequence encodes CATSASSPDTQYF.

This clonotype was counted at least ten times. The rearrangement joins TRBV7-9 to TRBJ2-6; TRBD1 aligns across 7 bases. The CDR3 extends over 16 amino acids. The germline gives CDR1 SEHNR, CDR2 FQNEAQ (reference sequence). V lost 5 bases and J lost 4; bases outside the gene matches: 8. CDR3 residues: CASSPQTGSGANVLTF. CDR3 in DNA: TGTGCCAGCAGCCCACAGACAGGGTCCGGGGCCAACGTCCTGACTTTC.

This clonotype was counted between two and nine times. This CDR3 reads CASSLEGAVADTQYF. The DNA of the CDR3 is TGTGCCAGCAGCTTAGAAGGGGCGGTGGCAGATACGCAGTATTTT. The gene calls are TRBV7-8 and TRBJ2-3, with D possibly being TRBD1 (5 bases). Germline CDR1 and CDR2: SGHVS and FQNEAQ. The CDR3 totals 15 residues. V was pared by 1 base and J by 4 bases, with 12 bases between.

This clonotype was counted at least ten times. J is TRBJ2-7 and V is TRBV20-1; 9 positions agree with TRBD1. This CDR3 has 15 residues. Unmatched junction bases numbered 11, after V lost 2 bases and J lost 6 bases. Germline V lookup: CDR1 DFQATT, CDR2 SNEGSKA (reference sequence). The CDR3 reads CSARRTGDNLGEQYF. The CDR3 region has the DNA TGCAGTGCTAGACGGACAGGGGATAACCTGGGCGAGCAGTACTTC.

Points on this clonotype: A clone one base away is much larger, so this may be a read error. This chain links TRBV25-1 with TRBJ2-2; 7 bases line up with TRBD1. The CDR3 spans 14 residues. The germline gives CDR1 MGHDK, CDR2 SYGVNS. The V segment lost 4 bases and the J segment 1 base; nucleotides outside the gene matches: 0. CDR3 residues: CASSGTGNTGELFF. DNA for the CDR3: TGTGCCAGCAGTGGGACAGGGAACACCGGGGAGCTGTTTTTT.

This clonotype has only a few counts. The V gene is TRBV6-5, the J gene TRBJ2-7; a weak D match, TRBD2 (5 bases). There are 15 residues in the CDR3. V lost 6 bases to trimming and J lost 3 bases, with 18 bases between them. Germline V lookup: CDR1 MNHEY, CDR2 SVGAGI. DNA of the CDR3: TGTGCCAGCAGCCAAGGAAGGGAGATTGGCTACGAGCAGTACTTC. The encoded protein is CASSQGREIGYEQYF.

This clonotype occurred a few times. The gene calls are TRBV19 and TRBJ2-3, with unresolved D. V dropped 6 bases and J dropped 6 bases, with 19 bases sitting between them. CDR1 and CDR2 from the germline V gene are LNHDA and SQIVND (reference sequence). This CDR3 spans 15 amino acids. The CDR3 DNA sequence: TGTGCCAGTAGCATATCCCATGGTTCCCCGGATACGCAGTATTTT. Protein sequence: CASSISHGSPDTQYF.

This clonotype was seen many times. V gene TRBV6-6 combines with J gene TRBJ2-1; 12 bases agree with TRBD2. Per germline, CDR1 MNHNY and CDR2 SVGAGI (reference sequence). The CDR3 totals 15 residues. The V gene end was trimmed by 7 bases and the J gene end by 3 bases; junction bases not matched to a gene: 4. CDR3 sequence (DNA): TGTGCCAGCAACCCGGGACTAGCGGGCTACAATGAGCAGTTCTTC. Residues: CASNPGLAGYNEQFF.

This clonotype showed up just a few times. The genes are TRBV13 and TRBJ1-5; 10 bases align to TRBD1. Germline trimming cut 2 bases from V and 7 bases from J; bases unmatched to any gene: 11. The CDR3 consists of 17 residues. In germline, CDR1 is PRHDT, CDR2 FYEKMQ (reference sequence). CDR3 protein: CASSLTAGTGVPQPQHF. DNA of the CDR3: TGTGCCAGCAGCTTAACTGCCGGGACAGGGGTACCCCAGCCCCAGCATTTT. The complete variable domain, with remaining parts taken from reference TRBV13 and TRBJ1-5, reads AAGVIQSPRHLIKEKRETATLKCYPIPRHDTVYWYQQGPGQDPQFLISFYEKMQSDKGSIPDRFSAQQFSDYHSELNMSSLELGDSALYFCASSLTAGTGVPQPQHFGDGTRLSIL.

The table lists this clonotype with many counts. The chain employs TRBV18 and TRBJ1-1, with 12 bases lining up with TRBD1. Germline V gives CDR1 KGHSH, CDR2 LQKENI. The CDR3 runs 17 residues. The V and J ends lost 4 bases and 3 bases, in that order; junction bases with no gene match: 9. For the CDR3, the DNA is TGTGCCAGCTCACAAACGCCGGGACAGGGGGCTGACACTGAAGCTTTCTTT. It yields the protein CASSQTPGQGADTEAFF.

In this sample, this clonotype turned up a few times. The chain uses TRBV20-1 and TRBJ2-7, with TRBD2 identical over 7 bases. V lost 5 bases to trimming and J lost 6 bases; unmatched junction nucleotides: 13. This CDR3 spans 14 amino acids. Germline CDR1 DFQATT, CDR2 SNEGSKA (reference sequence). The CDR3 region is CSAFSGRGDAEQYF. The DNA of the CDR3 is TGCAGTGCTTTCTCGGGACGGGGGGATGCCGAGCAGTACTTC.

This clonotype occurred many times. The rearrangement links TRBV7-9 to TRBJ1-1; TRBD1 matches at 7 bases. With 5 bases clipped from V and 4 bases from J, the junction kept 10 bases outside the gene matches. The CDR3 loop spans 15 amino acids. CDR1 and CDR2 from the germline V gene are SEHNR and FQNEAQ (reference sequence). The CDR3 is CASSAFDRVATEAFF. The CDR3 nucleotides are TGTGCCAGCAGCGCATTTGACAGGGTGGCCACTGAAGCTTTCTTT.

This clonotype has more than one count but fewer than ten. J is TRBJ1-1 and V is TRBV5-4; 8 bases agree with TRBD1. CDR3 size: 15 residues. The V gene end was trimmed by 4 bases and the J gene end by 0 bases; junction bases not matched to a gene: 5. In germline, CDR1 is SGHNT, CDR2 YYREEE (reference sequence). CDR3 in DNA: TGTGCCAGCAGCACCTGGACAGGGATGAACACTGAAGCTTTCTTT. This translates into CASSTWTGMNTEAFF.

By share of the sample, this clonotype is medium-sized. The chain joins TRBV2 to TRBJ2-5; no clear D gene. The CDR3 contains 12 residues. The V end was cut by 3 bases, the J end by 4 bases, with 6 bases between. Per germline, CDR1 SNHLY and CDR2 FYNNEI. The CDR3 sequence: CASSDWGETQYF. CDR3 in DNA: TGTGCCAGCAGTGATTGGGGAGAGACCCAGTACTTC.

DNA of the CDR3: TGTGCCTGGAGGGAAACGTGGGATATGAACACTGAAGCTTTCTTT. This gives the protein CAWRETWDMNTEAFF. V usage is TRBV30 and J usage is TRBJ1-1; no firm D call. V was cut by 3 bases and J by 0 bases, with 14 bases left in between. Germline V gene sequence: CDR1 GTSNPN, CDR2 SVGIG (reference sequence). This CDR3 is 15 amino acids long.

This clonotype appeared a few times. This CDR3 reads CASSWGSSYEQYF. The CDR3 nucleotides are TGTGCCAGCAGTTGGGGGAGCTCCTACGAGCAGTACTTC. The genes are TRBV6-5 and TRBJ2-7, with D perhaps being TRBD1 or TRBD2 (5 bases each). Germline V gene sequence: CDR1 MNHEY, CDR2 SVGAGI. Trimming left V 4 bases short and J 0 bases short, with 7 bases between. This CDR3 is 13 amino acids long.

The chain combines TRBV7-9 with TRBJ2-2; the D is unclear. Germline CDR1 reads SEHNR; CDR2 reads FQNEAQ (reference sequence). The CDR3 loop spans 17 amino acids. V lost 4 bases, J lost 4 bases, and 19 bases lay in between. CDR3 in DNA: TGTGCCAGCAGCTCCTCGGCGTCGGTCGCTGGCACCGGGGAGCTGTTTTTT. Translation: CASSSSASVAGTGELFF.

In its sample, this clonotype is medium-sized. V gene TRBV28 combines with J gene TRBJ2-1; 9 nucleotides line up with TRBD1. The CDR3 length is 14 residues. After removal of 7 bases from V and 6 bases from J, the junction contained 7 bases not matched to a gene. Germline V lookup: CDR1 MDHEN, CDR2 SYDVKM. The CDR3 nucleotides read TGTGCCAGCATGAACAGGGGGCCGGGCAATGAGCAGTTCTTC. Protein product: CASMNRGPGNEQFF.

This clonotype came up many times. V and J are TRBV2 and TRBJ2-7; D not certain. Germline CDR1 and CDR2: SNHLY and FYNNEI. V dropped 6 bases and J dropped 4 bases, with 7 bases sitting between them. This CDR3 spans 11 amino acids. CDR3 in DNA: TGTGCCAGCAGCCCATTGTACGAGCAGTACTTC. Protein sequence: CASSPLYEQYF.

This clonotype was picked up a small number of times. The chain couples TRBV30 to TRBJ1-5; maybe TRBD1 (5 bases). Germline V gives CDR1 GTSNPN, CDR2 SVGIG (reference sequence). V lost 0 bases to trimming and J lost 5 bases, with 11 bases between them. CDR3 length: 14 residues. CDR3 residues: CAWSVGAEDQPQHF. CDR3 DNA: TGTGCCTGGAGTGTAGGGGCAGAGGATCAGCCCCAGCATTTT.

This clonotype was counted at least ten times. This chain uses TRBV27 with TRBJ1-1, with no clear D. Germline V gives CDR1 MNHEY, CDR2 SMNVEV (reference sequence). V was trimmed by 5 bases and J by 1 base, leaving 8 bases between them. This CDR3 spans 13 amino acids. The CDR3 DNA reads as TGTGCCAGCAGTCCCGGACCGAACACTGAAGCTTTCTTT. This gives the protein CASSPGPNTEAFF.

V and J are TRBV7-9 and TRBJ1-1, with a tentative D call TRBD1 (5 bases). Trimming stripped 2 bases from V and 1 base from J, with 11 bases between. Germline V gene data show CDR1 as SEHNR and CDR2 as FQNEAQ (reference sequence). This CDR3 is built from 15 residues. The DNA for the CDR3 is TGTGCCAGCAGCTTAAGGGACGGGGAGAACACTGAAGCTTTCTTT. It codes for CASSLRDGENTEAFF.